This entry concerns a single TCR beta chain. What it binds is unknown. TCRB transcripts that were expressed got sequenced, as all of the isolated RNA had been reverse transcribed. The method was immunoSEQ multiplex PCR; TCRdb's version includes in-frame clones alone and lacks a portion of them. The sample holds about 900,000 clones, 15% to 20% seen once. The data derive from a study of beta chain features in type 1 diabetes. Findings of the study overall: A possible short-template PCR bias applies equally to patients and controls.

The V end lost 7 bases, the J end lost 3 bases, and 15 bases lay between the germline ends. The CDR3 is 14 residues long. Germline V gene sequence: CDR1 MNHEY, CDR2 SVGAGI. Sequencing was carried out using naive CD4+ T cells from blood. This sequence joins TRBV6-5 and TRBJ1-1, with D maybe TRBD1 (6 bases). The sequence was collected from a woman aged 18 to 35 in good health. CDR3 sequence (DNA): TGTGCCAGCAATAAGGACAGCCGGGACACTGAAGCTTTCTTT. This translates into CASNKDSRDTEAFF.